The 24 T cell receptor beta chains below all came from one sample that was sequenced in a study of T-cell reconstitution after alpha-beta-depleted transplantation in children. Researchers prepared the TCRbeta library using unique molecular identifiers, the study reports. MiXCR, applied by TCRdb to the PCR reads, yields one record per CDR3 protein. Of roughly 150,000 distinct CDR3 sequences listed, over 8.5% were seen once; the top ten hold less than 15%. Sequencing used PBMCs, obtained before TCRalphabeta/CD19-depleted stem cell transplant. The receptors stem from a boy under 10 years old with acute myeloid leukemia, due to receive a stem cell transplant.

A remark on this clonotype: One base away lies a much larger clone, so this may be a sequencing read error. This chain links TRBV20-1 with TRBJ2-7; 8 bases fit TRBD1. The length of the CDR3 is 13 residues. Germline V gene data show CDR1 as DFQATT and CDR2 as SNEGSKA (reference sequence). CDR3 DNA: TGCTGTGCCGCCGGACAGGGTTACTACGAGCAGTACTTC. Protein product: CCAAGQGYYEQYF.

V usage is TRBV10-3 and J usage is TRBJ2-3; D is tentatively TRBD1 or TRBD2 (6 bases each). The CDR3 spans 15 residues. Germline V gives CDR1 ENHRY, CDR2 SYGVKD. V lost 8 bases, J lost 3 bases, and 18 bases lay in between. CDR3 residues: CAIAQGGRVTDTQYF. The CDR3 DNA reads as TGTGCCATCGCACAGGGAGGTAGAGTGACAGATACGCAGTATTTT.

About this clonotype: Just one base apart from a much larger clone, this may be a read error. CDR3 nucleotides: TGTGCCAGCAGTGAATGGGGGAGAGCTTTCTTT. It translates to CASSEWGRAFF. The chain couples TRBV6-1 to TRBJ1-1; D may be TRBD1 (5 bases). The germline V and J ends were trimmed by 2 bases and 10 bases, with 8 bases remaining between them. CDR1 and CDR2 from the germline V gene are MNHNS and SASEGT. This CDR3 is built from 11 residues.

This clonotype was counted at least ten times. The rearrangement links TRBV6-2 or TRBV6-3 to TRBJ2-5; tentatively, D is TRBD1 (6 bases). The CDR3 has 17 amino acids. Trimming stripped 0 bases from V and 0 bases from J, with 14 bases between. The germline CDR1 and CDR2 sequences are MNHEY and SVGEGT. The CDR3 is CASSYSIFRQDQETQYF. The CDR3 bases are TGTGCCAGCAGTTACTCGATTTTTCGACAGGACCAAGAGACCCAGTACTTC.

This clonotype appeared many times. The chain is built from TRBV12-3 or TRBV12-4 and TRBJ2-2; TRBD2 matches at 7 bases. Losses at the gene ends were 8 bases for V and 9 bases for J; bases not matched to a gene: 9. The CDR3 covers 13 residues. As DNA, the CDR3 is TGTGCCAGCCAGAGCGGGACCAACCGGGAGCTGTTTTTT. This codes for CASQSGTNRELFF.

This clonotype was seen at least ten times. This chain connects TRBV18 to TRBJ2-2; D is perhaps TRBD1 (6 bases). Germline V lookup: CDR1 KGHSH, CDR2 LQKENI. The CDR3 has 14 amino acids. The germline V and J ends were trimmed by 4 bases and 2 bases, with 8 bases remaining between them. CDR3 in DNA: TGTGCCAGCTCACGGACAGATAACACCGGGGAGCTGTTTTTT. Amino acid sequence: CASSRTDNTGELFF.

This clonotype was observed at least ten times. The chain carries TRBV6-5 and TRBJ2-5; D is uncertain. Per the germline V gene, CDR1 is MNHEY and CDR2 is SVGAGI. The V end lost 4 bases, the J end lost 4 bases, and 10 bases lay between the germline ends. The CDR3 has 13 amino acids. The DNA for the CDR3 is TGTGCCAGCAGTTCTCCCTCCCCAGAGACCCAGTACTTC. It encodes CASSSPSPETQYF.

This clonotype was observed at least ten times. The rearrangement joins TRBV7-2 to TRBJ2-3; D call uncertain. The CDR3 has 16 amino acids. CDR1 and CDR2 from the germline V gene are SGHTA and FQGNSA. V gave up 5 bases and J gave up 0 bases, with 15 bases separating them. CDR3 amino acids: CASSLMGYRSTDTQYF. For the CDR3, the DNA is TGTGCCAGCAGCCTAATGGGGTATAGGAGCACAGATACGCAGTATTTT. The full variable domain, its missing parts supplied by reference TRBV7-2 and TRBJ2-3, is GAGVSQSPSNKVTEKGKDVELRCDPISGHTALYWYRQSLGQGLEFLIYFQGNSAPDKSGLPSDRFSAERTGGSVSTLTIQRTQQEDSAVYLCASSLMGYRSTDTQYFGPGTRLTVL.

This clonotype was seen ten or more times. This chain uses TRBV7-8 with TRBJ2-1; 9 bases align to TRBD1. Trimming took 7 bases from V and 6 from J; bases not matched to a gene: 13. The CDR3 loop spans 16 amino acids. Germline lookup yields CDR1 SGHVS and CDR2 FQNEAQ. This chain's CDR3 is CASTQARDREVNEQFF. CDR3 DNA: TGTGCCAGCACCCAAGCCAGGGACAGGGAGGTCAATGAGCAGTTCTTC.

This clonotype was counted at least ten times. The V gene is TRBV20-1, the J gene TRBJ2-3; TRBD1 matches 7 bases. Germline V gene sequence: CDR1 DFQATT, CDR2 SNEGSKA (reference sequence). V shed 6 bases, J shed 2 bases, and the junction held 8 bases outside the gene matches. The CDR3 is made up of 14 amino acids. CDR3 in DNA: TGCAGTGCCGCTACAGGGGTAGTCACAGATACGCAGTATTTT. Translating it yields CSAATGVVTDTQYF.

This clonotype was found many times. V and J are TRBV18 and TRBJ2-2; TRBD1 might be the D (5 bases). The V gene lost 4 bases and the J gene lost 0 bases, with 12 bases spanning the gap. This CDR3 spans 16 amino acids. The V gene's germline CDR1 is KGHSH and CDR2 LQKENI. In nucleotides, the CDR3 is TGTGCCAGCTCACTATTTGGGGCGGCGAACACCGGGGAGCTGTTTTTT. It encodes CASSLFGAANTGELFF. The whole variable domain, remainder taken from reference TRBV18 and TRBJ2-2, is NAGVMQNPRHLVRRRGQEARLRCSPMKGHSHVYWYRQLPEEGLKFMVYLQKENIIDESGMPKERFSAEFPKEGPSILRIQQVVRGDSAAYFCASSLFGAANTGELFFGEGSRLTVL.

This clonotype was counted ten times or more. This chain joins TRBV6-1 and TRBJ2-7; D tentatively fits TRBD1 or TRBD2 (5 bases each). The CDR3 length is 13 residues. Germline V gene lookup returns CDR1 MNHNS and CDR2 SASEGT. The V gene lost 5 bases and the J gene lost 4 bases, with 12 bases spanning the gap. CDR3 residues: CASSTGPTYEQYF. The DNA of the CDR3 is TGTGCCAGCAGTACGGGACCGACGTACGAGCAGTACTTC.

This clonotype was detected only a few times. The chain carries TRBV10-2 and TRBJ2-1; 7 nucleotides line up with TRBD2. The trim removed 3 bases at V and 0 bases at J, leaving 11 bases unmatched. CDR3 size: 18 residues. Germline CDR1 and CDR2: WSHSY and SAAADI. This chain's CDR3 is CASSDLVVGLVSYNEQFF. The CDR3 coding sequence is TGCGCCAGCAGTGACCTAGTCGTCGGACTAGTCTCCTACAATGAGCAGTTCTTC.

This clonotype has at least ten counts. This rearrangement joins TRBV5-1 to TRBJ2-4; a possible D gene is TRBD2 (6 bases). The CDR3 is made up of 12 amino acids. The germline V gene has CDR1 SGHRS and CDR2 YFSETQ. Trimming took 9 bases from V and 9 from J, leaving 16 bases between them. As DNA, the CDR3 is TGCGCCATCACGGACTGGAGGGGCATTCAGTACTTC. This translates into CAITDWRGIQYF.

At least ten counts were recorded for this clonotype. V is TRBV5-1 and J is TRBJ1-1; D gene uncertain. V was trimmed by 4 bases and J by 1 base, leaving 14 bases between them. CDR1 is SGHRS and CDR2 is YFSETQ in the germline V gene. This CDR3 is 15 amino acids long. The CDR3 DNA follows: TGCGCCAGCAGCCATGGAGTTGGAGGGAACACTGAAGCTTTCTTT. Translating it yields CASSHGVGGNTEAFF.

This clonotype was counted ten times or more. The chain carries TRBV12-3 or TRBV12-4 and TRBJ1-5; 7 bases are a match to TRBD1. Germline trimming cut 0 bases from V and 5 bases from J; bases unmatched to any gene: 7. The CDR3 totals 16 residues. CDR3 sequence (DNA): TGTGCCAGCAGTTTAGCCCCTGACAGGGTAGATCAGCCCCAGCATTTT. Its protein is CASSLAPDRVDQPQHF.

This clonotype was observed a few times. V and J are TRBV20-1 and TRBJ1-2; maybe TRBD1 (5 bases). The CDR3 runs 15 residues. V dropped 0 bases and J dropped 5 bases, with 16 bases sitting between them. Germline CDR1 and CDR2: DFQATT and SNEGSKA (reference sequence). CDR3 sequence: CSARDLRDSSYGYTF. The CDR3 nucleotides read TGCAGTGCTAGAGATTTGAGGGACTCTTCTTATGGCTACACCTTC.

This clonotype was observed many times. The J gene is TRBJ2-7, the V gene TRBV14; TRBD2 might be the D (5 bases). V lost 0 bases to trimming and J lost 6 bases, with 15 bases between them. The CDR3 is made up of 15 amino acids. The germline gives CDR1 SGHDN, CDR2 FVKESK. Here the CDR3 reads CASSQESVGGSEQYF. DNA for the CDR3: TGTGCCAGCAGCCAAGAGTCCGTCGGAGGAAGCGAGCAGTACTTC.

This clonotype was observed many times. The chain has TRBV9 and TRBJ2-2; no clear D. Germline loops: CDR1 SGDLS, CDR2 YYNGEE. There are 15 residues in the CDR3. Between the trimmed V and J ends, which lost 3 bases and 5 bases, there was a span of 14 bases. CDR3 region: CASSAADTLTGELFF. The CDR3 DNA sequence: TGTGCCAGCAGCGCGGCAGACACGTTGACCGGGGAGCTGTTTTTT.

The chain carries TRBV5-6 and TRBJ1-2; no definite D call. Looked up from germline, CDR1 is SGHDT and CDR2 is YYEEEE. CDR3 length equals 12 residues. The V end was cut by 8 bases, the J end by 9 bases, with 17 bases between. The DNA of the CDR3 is TGTGCCAGGAGCCCGGGCCCGGGCTGCTACACCTTC. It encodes CARSPGPGCYTF.

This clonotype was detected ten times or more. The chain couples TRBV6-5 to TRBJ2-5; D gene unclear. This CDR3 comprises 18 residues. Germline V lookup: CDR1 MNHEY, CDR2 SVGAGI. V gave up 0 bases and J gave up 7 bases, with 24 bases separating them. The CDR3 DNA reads TGTGCCAGCAGTTACTCAGCCAATTCGGGTGCGACAAGAGTGACCCAGTACTTC. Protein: CASSYSANSGATRVTQYF.

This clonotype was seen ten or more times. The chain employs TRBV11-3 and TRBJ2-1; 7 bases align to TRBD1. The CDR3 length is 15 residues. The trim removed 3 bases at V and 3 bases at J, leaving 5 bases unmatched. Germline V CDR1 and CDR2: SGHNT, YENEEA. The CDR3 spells CASSFGTVFYNEQFF. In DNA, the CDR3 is TGTGCCAGCAGCTTCGGGACAGTGTTCTACAATGAGCAGTTCTTC.

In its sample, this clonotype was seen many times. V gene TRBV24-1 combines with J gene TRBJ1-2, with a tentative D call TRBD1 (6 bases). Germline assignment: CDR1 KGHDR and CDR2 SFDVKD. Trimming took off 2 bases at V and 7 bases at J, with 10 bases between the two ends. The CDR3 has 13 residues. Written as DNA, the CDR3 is TGTGCCACCAGTGATTCGGGGGGCGGTGGCTACACCTTC. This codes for CATSDSGGGGYTF.

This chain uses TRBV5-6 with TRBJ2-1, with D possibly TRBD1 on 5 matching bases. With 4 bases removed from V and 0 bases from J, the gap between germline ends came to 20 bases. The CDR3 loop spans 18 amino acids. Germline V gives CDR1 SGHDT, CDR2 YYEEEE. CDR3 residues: CASSSSPTAQSSYNEQFF. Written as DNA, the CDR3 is TGTGCCAGCAGCAGCTCCCCGACAGCCCAAAGCTCCTACAATGAGCAGTTCTTC. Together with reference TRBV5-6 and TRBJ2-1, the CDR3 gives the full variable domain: DAGVTQSPTHLIKTRGQQVTLRCSPKSGHDTVSWYQQALGQGPQFIFQYYEEEERQRGNFPDRFSGHQFPNYSSELNVNALLLGDSALYLCASSSSPTAQSSYNEQFFGPGTRLTVL.